Below are 18 T cell receptor beta chains sequenced from a single sample in a study of shared clonotypes between healthy human individuals. Produced via immunoSEQ multiplex PCR; TCRdb's table is partial and in-frame only. The sample shows approximately 2.5 million clones, 93% of them seen only once. Sequencing was carried out using naive CD4+ T cells from PBMCs. Subset indicated: CD45RA+ positively selected. All receptors come from a young man in good health. Some clones in this sample may be carry-over from other donors' samples.

The J gene is TRBJ2-7, the V gene TRBV11-2; a weak D match, TRBD2 (5 bases). The ends were cut back, 3 bases at V and 7 bases at J, with 16 bases in the middle. In germline, CDR1 is SGHAT, CDR2 FQNNGV. The length of the CDR3 is 14 residues. CDR3 in DNA: TGTGCCAGCAGCTTGACTAACGCAGCATGGGAGCAGTACTTC. Its translation is CASSLTNAAWEQYF.

This clone was observed once. This sequence joins TRBV5-1 and TRBJ2-3, with D maybe TRBD2 (8 bases). V was clipped by 0 bases and J by 2 bases, with 19 bases between them. CDR3 length equals 18 residues. The germline V gene has CDR1 SGHRS and CDR2 YFSETQ. The CDR3 sequence is CASSLGTGVSGTTDTQYF. The CDR3 DNA reads as TGCGCCAGCAGCTTGGGGACAGGTGTTAGCGGGACCACAGATACGCAGTATTTT.

A word on this clone: Other nucleotide sequences from this sample produce the same CDR3. The rearrangement uses TRBV25-1 and TRBJ2-5; 9 nucleotides line up with TRBD1. There are 13 residues in the CDR3. Trimming took 5 bases from V and 5 from J; bases not matched to a gene: 3. The germline V gene has CDR1 MGHDK and CDR2 SYGVNS. The CDR3 nucleotides are TGTGCCAGCAGTAGACAGGGGGGGGAGACCCAGTACTTC. Translation gives CASSRQGGETQYF. Filled out from reference TRBV25-1 and TRBJ2-5, the complete variable domain reads EADIYQTPRYLVIGTGKKITLECSQTMGHDKMYWYQQDPGMELHLIHYSYGVNSTEKGDLSSESTVSRIRTEHFPLTLESARPSHTSQYLCASSRQGGETQYFGPGTRLLVL.

V is TRBV5-1 and J is TRBJ2-2, with TRBD1 matching over 9 bases. Per germline, CDR1 SGHRS and CDR2 YFSETQ. The CDR3 covers 14 residues. The ends lost 4 bases at V and 7 bases at J; junction bases unmatched: 5. CDR3 region: CASSVQGAGGELFF. The CDR3 DNA is TGCGCCAGCAGCGTACAGGGGGCTGGCGGGGAGCTGTTTTTT.

The chain couples TRBV7-8 to TRBJ2-1, with D maybe TRBD1 (5 bases). The germline gives CDR1 SGHVS, CDR2 FQNEAQ. The CDR3 has 16 residues. Trimming took 6 bases from V and 2 from J, leaving 17 bases between them. In DNA form, the CDR3 reads TGTGCCAGCAGTTACCGCAGGGCCCGTCCCTACAATGAGCAGTTCTTC. It specifies CASSYRRARPYNEQFF.

Concerning this clone: This specimen includes other DNA sequences encoding the same CDR3. This chain uses TRBV27 with TRBJ1-6; 7 bases are a match to TRBD1. This CDR3 spans 14 amino acids. The V gene end was trimmed by 2 bases and the J gene end by 5 bases; junction bases not matched to a gene: 0. Per the germline V gene, CDR1 is MNHEY and CDR2 is SMNVEV (reference sequence). CDR3 sequence (DNA): TGTGCCAGCAGTTTACAGGGGGATAATTCACCCCTCCACTTT. This gives the protein CASSLQGDNSPLHF.

The chain is built from TRBV28 and TRBJ1-1, with D perhaps matching TRBD1 (5 bases). There are 13 residues in the CDR3. Germline V gives CDR1 MDHEN, CDR2 SYDVKM. Deletions cut 7 bases from V and 4 bases from J, with 13 bases between. The CDR3 here is CASTLIGGTEAFF. The CDR3 coding sequence is TGTGCCAGCACTTTGATTGGGGGCACTGAAGCTTTCTTT.

The chain couples TRBV6-1 to TRBJ2-3; D tentatively fits TRBD1 or TRBD2 (5 bases each). CDR1 MNHNS and CDR2 SASEGT come from the germline V gene. The CDR3 extends over 15 amino acids. Trimming removed 6 bases at V and 1 base at J, with 14 bases between. CDR3 bases: TGTGCCAGCAGGGAAACGGGACCCGGCACAGATACGCAGTATTTT. Translating it yields CASRETGPGTDTQYF.

The rearrangement links TRBV6-6 to TRBJ2-5; weak D call: TRBD2 (5 bases). The end of the DNA fits TRBJ2-7 better, so the J call may be wrong. The CDR3 is 15 amino acids. Germline V gene data show CDR1 as MNHNY and CDR2 as SVGAGI (reference sequence). Here the CDR3 reads CASSMRALSSYEQYF. The CDR3 DNA reads TGTGCCAGCAGTATGAGGGCCCTTAGCTCCTACGAGCAGTACTTC.

The chain uses TRBV28 and TRBJ1-2, with D unresolved. Between the trimmed V and J ends, which lost 2 bases and 8 bases, there was a span of 9 bases. The CDR3 is made up of 12 amino acids. CDR1 is MDHEN, CDR2 SYDVKM, per germline. The CDR3 spells CASSLVGQGYTF. CDR3 nucleotide sequence: TGTGCCAGCAGTTTAGTTGGCCAGGGCTACACCTTC.

The CDR3: CASSARATNEKLFF. The CDR3 DNA sequence: TGTGCCAGCAGCGCCAGGGCTACTAATGAAAAACTGTTTTTT. The chain has TRBV5-4 and TRBJ1-4; D possibly corresponds to TRBD1 (5 bases). CDR1 is SGHNT, CDR2 YYREEE, per germline (reference sequence). The CDR3 runs to 14 residues. Trimming took off 4 bases at V and 2 bases at J, with 9 bases between the two ends.

Concerning this clone: This same CDR3 is encoded by further DNA sequences in the sample. The genes are TRBV27 and TRBJ1-1; 9 positions agree with TRBD1. V dropped 5 bases and J dropped 3; count of bases not matched to a gene: 4. The germline gives CDR1 MNHEY, CDR2 SMNVEV (reference sequence). The CDR3 totals 14 residues. The CDR3 protein is CASSTRTGDTEAFF. The CDR3, as DNA: TGTGCCAGCAGTACCCGGACAGGGGACACTGAAGCTTTCTTT.

The rearrangement uses TRBV28 and TRBJ2-3; D unresolved. Germline-derived CDR1 and CDR2 are MDHEN and SYDVKM. V was cut by 3 bases and J by 3 bases, with 13 bases left in between. The CDR3 length is 15 residues. The CDR3 region is CASSFSGSGTDTQYF. As DNA, the CDR3 is TGTGCCAGCAGTTTTTCTGGGTCGGGTACAGATACGCAGTATTTT.

The J gene is TRBJ1-3, the V gene TRBV5-6; 7 bases are a match to TRBD1. The V segment lost 4 bases and the J segment 0 bases; nucleotides outside the gene matches: 10. Germline lookup yields CDR1 SGHDT and CDR2 YYEEEE. The CDR3 has 17 amino acids. DNA of the CDR3: TGTGCCAGCAGCGCGACGGGACAGCGGCCCTCTGGAAACACCATATATTTT. Translated, it gives CASSATGQRPSGNTIYF. Full variable domain (rest looked up from reference TRBV5-6 and TRBJ1-3): DAGVTQSPTHLIKTRGQQVTLRCSPKSGHDTVSWYQQALGQGPQFIFQYYEEEERQRGNFPDRFSGHQFPNYSSELNVNALLLGDSALYLCASSATGQRPSGNTIYFGEGSWLTVV.

The V gene is TRBV5-1, the J gene TRBJ2-2; the D gene is possibly TRBD2 (6 bases). CDR1 SGHRS and CDR2 YFSETQ come from the germline V gene. Trimming took 0 bases from V and 1 from J, leaving 10 bases between them. This CDR3 region has 16 residues. CDR3 nucleotide sequence: TGCGCCAGCAGCTTGGTGATTAGCGGGAACACCGGGGAGCTGTTTTTT. It codes for CASSLVISGNTGELFF.

Concerning this clone: The sample has other DNA sequences that encode this CDR3 too. This chain connects TRBV18 to TRBJ2-3; D ambiguous. The CDR3 runs to 14 residues. The germline V gene encodes CDR1 KGHSH and CDR2 LQKENI. V was cut by 2 bases and J by 0 bases, with 6 bases left in between. The CDR3 DNA is TGTGCCAGCTCACCAACCGATAGCACAGATACGCAGTATTTT. Translating it yields CASSPTDSTDTQYF.

The CDR3 DNA reads as TGCAGCGTAATGGACAGGCTTAACTATGGCTACACCTTC. Translated: CSVMDRLNYGYTF. The genes are TRBV29-1 and TRBJ1-2, with 7 bases fitting TRBD1. V was clipped by 6 bases and J by 1 base; unmatched bases: 5. Germline V gene sequence: CDR1 SQVTM, CDR2 ANQGSEA. The CDR3 runs 13 residues.

The chain recombines TRBV5-6 with TRBJ1-6, with TRBD1 as a possible D gene (5 bases). The CDR3 is 14 residues long. Trimming removed 3 bases at V and 8 bases at J, with 12 bases between. Germline CDR1 SGHDT, CDR2 YYEEEE. CDR3 amino acids: CASSSGRGDSPLHF. CDR3 DNA sequence: TGTGCCAGCAGCTCGGGACGGGGGGATTCACCCCTCCACTTT.